The 25 T cell receptor beta chains reported below all come from one sample, sequenced in a study of cytomegalovirus exposure and HLA in healthy donors. Assay used: immunoSEQ multiplex PCR; TCRdb lists only in-frame clones, some missing. The sample has about 110,000 clones; around nine tenths are singletons. What was sequenced was PBMCs. The receptor set was obtained from a young woman in good health and CMV-seropositive.

CDR3 residues: CASSQDTNTGELFF. The CDR3 DNA is TGTGCCAGCAGCCAAGACACGAACACCGGGGAGCTGTTTTTT. This rearrangement joins TRBV4-2 to TRBJ2-2; D gene unclear. The CDR3 runs to 14 residues. The germline gives CDR1 LGHNA, CDR2 YNFKEQ. With 0 bases removed from V and 0 bases from J, the gap between germline ends came to 2 bases.

This chain joins TRBV6-1 and TRBJ2-1; the match to TRBD1 covers 8 bases. CDR3 size: 15 residues. Trimming at V came to 3 bases and at J to 1 base, leaving 2 bases not matched to a gene. Germline CDR1 and CDR2: MNHNS and SASEGT. CDR3 DNA sequence: TGTGCCAGCAGTGATACAGGGGGTTCCTACAATGAGCAGTTCTTC. Protein product: CASSDTGGSYNEQFF.

The chain is built from TRBV4-2 and TRBJ2-5; the D gene is possibly TRBD2 (7 bases). V shed 1 base and J shed 7 bases, with 22 bases lying between them. Germline CDR1 reads LGHNA; CDR2 reads YNFKEQ. CDR3 length equals 17 residues. CDR3 coding DNA: TGTGCCAGCAGCCAAGGACCGGGGGGCCCCCGGAGGGTGACCCAGTACTTC. Protein: CASSQGPGGPRRVTQYF.

V is TRBV5-6 and J is TRBJ2-1, with 11 bases fitting TRBD1. Germline V lookup: CDR1 SGHDT, CDR2 YYEEEE. Trimming took 2 bases from V and 3 from J; bases not matched to a gene: 4. The CDR3 consists of 16 residues. Here the CDR3 DNA reads TGTGCCAGCAGCTTCCGGACAGGGGGCGACTACAATGAGCAGTTCTTC. Protein: CASSFRTGGDYNEQFF.

J is TRBJ1-1 and V is TRBV9, with TRBD1 matching 8 bases. Germline assignment: CDR1 SGDLS and CDR2 YYNGEE. This CDR3 is built from 15 residues. The junction had 10 bases not matched to a gene; V was cut back by 4 bases and J by 5 bases. The CDR3 DNA is TGTGCCAGCAGCTCCTGGACAGGGAAGGGAACTGAAGCTTTCTTT. Translated, it gives CASSSWTGKGTEAFF.

The genes are TRBV13 and TRBJ2-7; 7 nucleotides align to TRBD2. Trimming took 5 bases from V and 9 from J; bases not matched to a gene: 7. The CDR3 length is 12 residues. CDR1 and CDR2 from the germline V gene are PRHDT and FYEKMQ (reference sequence). CDR3 DNA sequence: TGTGCCAGCAGCCTTGGGAGGGCTACGCAGTACTTC. Translation: CASSLGRATQYF.

This chain connects TRBV27 to TRBJ2-1; 7 bases agree with TRBD2. V gave up 6 bases and J gave up 2 bases; unmatched junction bases: 19. This CDR3 region has 19 residues. Germline V gene sequence: CDR1 MNHEY, CDR2 SMNVEV (reference sequence). Here the CDR3 DNA reads TGTGCCAGCAGCCACTCAGCGGGGTCACCCTATCTAACCTACAATGAGCAGTTCTTC. This codes for CASSHSAGSPYLTYNEQFF.

The chain employs TRBV5-1 and TRBJ2-3; D not resolved. Trimming shortened V by 1 base and J by 4 bases, and 7 bases separated the two germline ends. CDR3 length equals 13 residues. The germline CDR1 and CDR2 sequences are SGHRS and YFSETQ. CDR3 bases: TGCGCCAGCAGCTTGCCCCCAGCAGATACGCAGTATTTT. Encoded protein: CASSLPPADTQYF.

The rearrangement links TRBV9 to TRBJ2-3; D might be TRBD1 (6 bases). The V gene's germline CDR1 is SGDLS and CDR2 YYNGEE. The CDR3 is 16 residues long. Trimming stripped 3 bases from V and 0 bases from J, with 14 bases between. CDR3 in DNA: TGTGCCAGCAGCGGACTCGCCAGGGGCAGCACAGATACGCAGTATTTT. It translates to CASSGLARGSTDTQYF.

This clone has a single count. The chain joins TRBV20-1 to TRBJ2-7, with 8 nucleotides matching TRBD2. Germline CDR1 and CDR2: DFQATT and SNEGSKA (reference sequence). The CDR3 is 11 residues long. V was pared by 5 bases and J by 12 bases, with 9 bases of the junction left unmatched. CDR3 sequence reads: CSALGSGRRYF. The DNA of the CDR3 is TGCAGTGCTCTCGGGAGCGGGAGAAGGTACTTC.

The rearrangement links TRBV7-6 to TRBJ2-3, with 8 bases identical to TRBD2. CDR3 length equals 13 residues. The germline V gene has CDR1 SGHVS and CDR2 FNYEAQ. With 4 bases clipped from V and 6 bases from J, the junction kept 3 bases outside the gene matches. CDR3 sequence (DNA): TGTGCCAGCAGCTCGGGACTAGGGGATACGCAGTATTTT. This translates into CASSSGLGDTQYF.

The rearrangement joins TRBV30 to TRBJ1-1, with D uncertain. This CDR3 comprises 13 residues. Trimming cost V 4 bases and J 0 bases, with 9 bases left between them. Germline V gene data show CDR1 as GTSNPN and CDR2 as SVGIG (reference sequence). The CDR3 is CAWTNTLNTEAFF. Here the CDR3 DNA reads TGTGCCTGGACAAACACCCTGAACACTGAAGCTTTCTTT.

The chain combines TRBV6-1 with TRBJ1-3, with no clear D. The germline V and J ends were trimmed by 4 bases and 0 bases, with 10 bases remaining between them. Germline V CDR1 and CDR2: MNHNS, SASEGT. CDR3 length: 15 residues. CDR3 DNA: TGTGCCAGCAGTGCGGACGGGAGCTCTGGAAACACCATATATTTT. This gives the protein CASSADGSSGNTIYF.

V gene TRBV6-5 combines with J gene TRBJ2-3; tentative D call: TRBD1 (5 bases). V lost 5 bases and J 3 bases, leaving 15 bases between the germline ends. This CDR3 contains 15 residues. Germline CDR1 is MNHEY and CDR2 is SVGAGI. CDR3 bases: TGTGCCAGCAGTAGGGGTAGCTTAGGGACAGATACGCAGTATTTT. The encoded protein is CASSRGSLGTDTQYF.

Turning to this clone: In the same sample, other DNA sequences code for this CDR3. This chain joins TRBV7-6 and TRBJ1-3, with a possible D match to TRBD1 (6 bases). This CDR3 is built from 15 residues. Trimming took off 1 base at V and 0 bases at J, with 7 bases between the two ends. The V gene's germline CDR1 is SGHVS and CDR2 FNYEAQ. The CDR3 bases are TGTGCCAGCAGCTTAGGAGGGGGCTCTGGAAACACCATATATTTT. It is translated as CASSLGGGSGNTIYF.

The gene calls are TRBV30 and TRBJ2-3, with 15 nucleotides matching TRBD2. The germline V gene encodes CDR1 GTSNPN and CDR2 SVGIG (reference sequence). The CDR3 length is 16 residues. Trimming removed 2 bases from V and 6 bases from J; junction bases left unmatched: 6. The CDR3 DNA is TGTGCCTGGAGTATCGGACTAGCGGGGGGGATTGATACGCAGTATTTT. It is translated as CAWSIGLAGGIDTQYF.

This clone was observed once. The gene calls are TRBV2 and TRBJ2-1; D gene uncertain. The CDR3 contains 13 residues. Germline CDR1 SNHLY, CDR2 FYNNEI. The V and J ends lost 4 bases and 6 bases respectively, with 10 bases between them. CDR3 nucleotides: TGTGCCAGCAGTGCATCCTACCCCAATGAGCAGTTCTTC. Its protein is CASSASYPNEQFF. The variable domain in full, with the rest retrieved from reference TRBV2 and TRBJ2-1, is EPEVTQTPSHQVTQMGQEVILRCVPISNHLYFYWYRQILGQKVEFLVSFYNNEISEKSEIFDDQFSVERPDGSNFTLKIRSTKLEDSAMYFCASSASYPNEQFFGPGTRLTVL.

A single count supports this clone. The CDR3 region has the DNA TGTGCCAGCAGTCCCCGACCGGGACTAGCGGGGGGTTCTTGGGGGAATGAGCAGTTCTTC. Encoded protein: CASSPRPGLAGGSWGNEQFF. V is TRBV6-4 and J is TRBJ2-1, with 15 bases aligning to TRBD2. The germline CDR1 and CDR2 sequences are MRHNA and SNTAGT. With 5 bases clipped from V and 7 bases from J, the junction kept 18 bases outside the gene matches. CDR3 length equals 20 residues.

The chain employs TRBV18 and TRBJ2-1, with TRBD2 matching 9 bases. CDR1 is KGHSH, CDR2 LQKENI, per germline. V was clipped by 3 bases and J by 5 bases; unmatched bases: 2. The CDR3 is 14 amino acids. Written as DNA, the CDR3 is TGTGCCAGCTCACCGACTAGCGGAGACAATGAGCAGTTCTTC. Encoded protein: CASSPTSGDNEQFF.

V gene TRBV7-2 combines with J gene TRBJ2-7; D may be TRBD2 (6 bases). CDR1 is SGHTA and CDR2 is FQGNSA in the germline V gene. V was clipped by 0 bases and J by 4 bases, with 10 bases between them. The CDR3 runs to 14 residues. The DNA for the CDR3 is TGTGCCAGCAGCTTAGCTTCGGACTATTACGAGCAGTACTTC. Encoded protein: CASSLASDYYEQYF.

The chain combines TRBV30 with TRBJ1-1; D perhaps matches TRBD1 (6 bases). Germline values: CDR1 GTSNPN, CDR2 SVGIG (reference sequence). The CDR3 contains 12 residues. The ends were cut back, 2 bases at V and 4 bases at J, with 8 bases in the middle. Here the CDR3 DNA reads TGTGCCTGGAGTTTAGGGGGCACTGAAGCTTTCTTT. The encoded protein is CAWSLGGTEAFF.

The genes are TRBV7-6 and TRBJ1-1; D unclear. Germline CDR1 and CDR2: SGHVS and FNYEAQ. V lost 0 bases, J lost 8 bases, and 16 bases lay in between. The CDR3 runs 15 residues. CDR3 protein: CASSLAAGLRSEAFF. CDR3 coding DNA: TGTGCCAGCAGCTTAGCGGCAGGACTAAGATCCGAAGCTTTCTTT.

V and J are TRBV5-6 and TRBJ2-7, with 8 positions matching TRBD1. V shed 3 bases, J shed 3 bases, and the junction held 8 bases outside the gene matches. This CDR3 region has 15 residues. Germline values: CDR1 SGHDT, CDR2 YYEEEE. The CDR3 spells CASSSRDRGIYEQYF. The CDR3 DNA is TGTGCCAGCAGCTCGAGAGACAGGGGAATCTACGAGCAGTACTTC.

The chain combines TRBV5-1 with TRBJ2-3; D unclear. V was pared by 4 bases and J by 2 bases, with 8 bases between. This CDR3 region has 13 residues. The germline V gene has CDR1 SGHRS and CDR2 YFSETQ. CDR3 nucleotide sequence: TGCGCCAGCAGCGAAGCGTCCACAGATACGCAGTATTTT. Protein: CASSEASTDTQYF.

The chain employs TRBV10-3 and TRBJ2-7; tentatively, D is TRBD1 (5 bases). CDR3 length: 13 amino acids. Looked up from germline, CDR1 is ENHRY and CDR2 is SYGVKD. V lost 2 bases, J lost 3 bases, and 8 bases lay in between. This chain's CDR3 is CAISETGHYEQYF. For the CDR3, the DNA is TGTGCCATCAGTGAGACCGGACACTACGAGCAGTACTTC.